These 14 T cell receptor beta chains were sequenced from one sample in a study of T cell repertoires in cytomegalovirus infection. Each CDR3 protein is one row after TCRdb ran MiXCR on the reads. The sample holds about 150,000 distinct CDR3 sequences, about 15% seen once. Sequenced input: CD8+ T cells from PBMCs. These receptors originate from a human donor in good health (CMV status not recorded). Some clones in this sample may be carry-over from other donors' samples.

This clonotype was detected only a few times. This chain joins TRBV7-8 and TRBJ2-7, with a possible D match to TRBD1 (5 bases). There are 15 residues in the CDR3. The V and J ends lost 1 base and 2 bases respectively, with 12 bases between them. Germline values: CDR1 SGHVS, CDR2 FQNEAQ. In DNA, the CDR3 is TGTGCCAGCAGCTTAGTAGGCAGGGCCCCCTACGAGCAGTACTTC. Translated, it gives CASSLVGRAPYEQYF.

This clonotype was recorded a few times. The V gene is TRBV28, the J gene TRBJ1-2; weak D call: TRBD1 (5 bases). The CDR3 is 14 residues long. Germline V lookup: CDR1 MDHEN, CDR2 SYDVKM. The germline V and J ends were trimmed by 5 bases and 1 base, with 11 bases remaining between them. The CDR3 is CASSPGTVNYGYTF. DNA for the CDR3: TGTGCCAGCAGTCCGGGGACGGTTAACTATGGCTACACCTTC.

This clonotype appeared a few times. The chain employs TRBV7-2 and TRBJ1-2, with unresolved D. There are 11 residues in the CDR3. The ends were cut back, 8 bases at V and 6 bases at J, with 10 bases in the middle. Germline V lookup: CDR1 SGHTA, CDR2 FQGNSA. The CDR3 here is CASETRDGYTF. Written as DNA, the CDR3 is TGTGCCAGCGAGACTAGAGATGGCTACACCTTC.

This clonotype was seen only a few times. This sequence joins TRBV29-1 and TRBJ1-1, with D perhaps TRBD1 (6 bases). The germline gives CDR1 SQVTM, CDR2 ANQGSEA. V was cut by 4 bases and J by 0 bases, with 18 bases left in between. There are 16 residues in the CDR3. CDR3 sequence reads: CSVVFGTTSMNTEAFF. DNA of the CDR3: TGCAGCGTTGTATTCGGGACAACTAGCATGAACACTGAAGCTTTCTTT.

This clonotype was seen only a few times. The chain joins TRBV11-1 to TRBJ2-1, with 8 bases that match TRBD1. The CDR3 consists of 14 residues. The germline CDR1 and CDR2 sequences are SGHAT and FQDESV (reference sequence). V lost 5 bases, J lost 7 bases, and 7 bases stayed unmatched. CDR3 in DNA: TGTGCCAGCAGCCCCTTGGACAGGGATAATGAGCAGTTCTTC. Protein sequence: CASSPLDRDNEQFF.

This clonotype has more than one count but fewer than ten. The rearrangement joins TRBV28 to TRBJ2-1; D remains ambiguous. Trimming stripped 6 bases from V and 4 bases from J, with 16 bases between. This CDR3 has 15 residues. CDR1 MDHEN and CDR2 SYDVKM come from the germline V gene. The DNA for the CDR3 is TGTGCCAGCAGCCCGGGCCCCGGAAAGTACAATGAGCAGTTCTTC. Its translation: CASSPGPGKYNEQFF. Looking up the rest from reference TRBV28 and TRBJ2-1 gives the full variable domain: DVKVTQSSRYLVKRTGEKVFLECVQDMDHENMFWYRQDPGLGLRLIYFSYDVKMKEKGDIPEGYSVSREKKERFSLILESASTNQTSMYLCASSPGPGKYNEQFFGPGTRLTVL.

In its sample, this clonotype was seen a few times. This chain uses TRBV20-1 with TRBJ2-3; D perhaps matches TRBD2 (5 bases). V lost 0 bases to trimming and J lost 5 bases, with 12 bases between them. The V gene's germline CDR1 is DFQATT and CDR2 SNEGSKA (reference sequence). CDR3 length: 14 residues. The CDR3 protein is CSARDREKQDTQYF. As DNA, the CDR3 is TGCAGTGCTAGAGATAGGGAGAAGCAAGATACGCAGTATTTT.

The chain links TRBV6-5 to TRBJ1-1; maybe TRBD1 (6 bases). The CDR3 is 13 amino acids. CDR1 MNHEY and CDR2 SVGAGI come from the germline V gene. The germline V and J ends were trimmed by 5 bases and 4 bases, with 11 bases remaining between them. The CDR3 reads CASSGDRSTEAFF. In DNA, the CDR3 is TGTGCCAGCAGTGGTGACAGGAGCACTGAAGCTTTCTTT.

This clonotype was recorded only once. The rearrangement joins TRBV6-4 to TRBJ2-3, with 12 bases identical to TRBD2. V was clipped by 0 bases and J by 5 bases; unmatched bases: 6. CDR1 MRHNA and CDR2 SNTAGT come from the germline V gene. The CDR3 runs 17 residues. The CDR3 nucleotides read TGTGCCAGCAGTGACTCAACTAGCGGGGGGCCAGGAGATACGCAGTATTTT. This encodes CASSDSTSGGPGDTQYF.

This chain joins TRBV4-1 and TRBJ2-1; TRBD2 aligns across 7 bases. Germline CDR1 and CDR2: MGHRA and YSYEKL. V lost 0 bases, J lost 8 bases, and 7 bases stayed unmatched. The CDR3 covers 15 residues. CDR3 coding DNA: TGCGCCAGCAGCCAAGAGGGACTACCATACGATGAGCAGTTCTTC. Translated, it gives CASSQEGLPYDEQFF.

This clonotype was counted at least ten times. The rearrangement links TRBV29-1 to TRBJ2-7, with TRBD1 matching over 10 bases. The CDR3 is made up of 12 amino acids. The germline CDR1 and CDR2 sequences are SQVTM and ANQGSEA. The V gene end was trimmed by 7 bases and the J gene end by 3 bases; junction bases not matched to a gene: 3. CDR3 DNA sequence: TGCAGCGCTCGGGACAGGGGCTACGAGCAGTACTTC. Translating gives CSARDRGYEQYF.

V is TRBV7-3 and J is TRBJ2-7; maybe TRBD2 (6 bases). This CDR3 is built from 13 residues. CDR1 is SGHTA, CDR2 FQGTGA, per germline. V lost 1 base and J 5 bases, leaving 9 bases between the germline ends. The CDR3 coding sequence is TGTGCCAGCAGCTTAAAGGAGGGGAACGAGCAGTACTTC. It yields the protein CASSLKEGNEQYF. Combining the CDR3 with reference TRBV7-3 and TRBJ2-7 gives the whole variable domain GAGVSQTPSNKVTEKGKYVELRCDPISGHTALYWYRQSLGQGPEFLIYFQGTGAADDSGLPNDRFFAVRPEGSVSTLKIQRTERGDSAVYLCASSLKEGNEQYFGPGTRLTVT.

The CDR3 spells CASSRGVNTGELFF. CDR3 in DNA: TGTGCCAGCAGCCGGGGGGTTAACACCGGGGAGCTGTTTTTT. The gene calls are TRBV7-8 and TRBJ2-2, with 7 bases fitting TRBD2. The CDR3 contains 14 residues. The J segment lost 2 bases and the V segment lost 5 bases, leaving 2 bases of the junction unmatched. Germline V gene data show CDR1 as SGHVS and CDR2 as FQNEAQ.

This clonotype was observed a handful of times. The V and J genes are TRBV28 and TRBJ1-1, with D unresolved. V lost 5 bases to trimming and J lost 10 bases, with 20 bases between them. The CDR3 sequence is 14 residues long. CDR1 is MDHEN, CDR2 SYDVKM, per germline. The CDR3 DNA reads as TGTGCCAGCAGTCAAACCGGGCCCCGTAGCGGAGCTTTCTTT. This sequence encodes CASSQTGPRSGAFF.